This is a list of T cell receptor beta chains from one sample in a study of T cell responses to AZD1222 COVID-19 vaccine. Assay: immunoSEQ multiplex PCR; the TCRdb copy retains only in-frame clones and omits some. The data contain tens of thousands of clones, 90% of them seen just once; the ten biggest clones take up approximately 1.3%. The source material was peripheral blood, sampled 28 days after the second AZD1222 dose. The receptors were sampled from an adult who received the AZD1222 COVID-19 vaccine. The CDR3 runs from the conserved cysteine through the conserved F or W. A D gene is named only where the DNA matches it firmly. Rows may omit the clone size; those that give it use once, few, many or a size class.

length: 16
size: .
V: TRBV15
D: .
J: TRBJ1-2
DNA: TGTGCCACCAGCAGAACATCACGGGGGGTTAACTATGGCTACACCTTC
CDR3: CATSRTSRGVNYGYTF

length: 14
size: .
V: TRBV18
D: TRBD1
J: TRBJ2-7
DNA: TGTGCCAGCTCACTTGGACAGGAAAACTACGAGCAGTACTTC
CDR3: CASSLGQENYEQYF

length: 14
size: .
V: TRBV10-3
D: .
J: TRBJ1-6
DNA: TGTGCCATCAGTGACGCCGGGAAAAATTCACCCCTCCACTTT
CDR3: CAISDAGKNSPLHF

length: 13
size: .
V: TRBV5-1
D: .
J: TRBJ1-2
DNA: TGCGCCAGCAGCTTGGACCCCTCGGATGGCTACACCTTC
CDR3: CASSLDPSDGYTF

length: 13
size: few
V: TRBV29-1
D: .
J: TRBJ1-1
DNA: TGCAGCGTTGGTCACAGGATGAACACTGAAGCTTTCTTT
CDR3: CSVGHRMNTEAFF

length: 15
size: .
V: TRBV27
D: .
J: TRBJ2-1
DNA: TGTGCCAGCAGTTTTGCGGGGAGCTCCTACAATGAGCAGTTCTTC
CDR3: CASSFAGSSYNEQFF

length: 16
size: few
V: TRBV28
D: .
J: TRBJ1-5
DNA: TGTGCCAGCACCTTTGGGGGTCTTTTGAGGAATCAGCCCCAGCATTTT
CDR3: CASTFGGLLRNQPQHF

length: 14
size: .
V: TRBV7-6
D: TRBD2
J: TRBJ2-1
DNA: TGTGCCAGCAGCTTAGATCCTAGCGGCAATGAGCAGTTCTTC
CDR3: CASSLDPSGNEQFF

length: 13
size: .
V: TRBV28
D: TRBD1
J: TRBJ1-1
DNA: TGTGCCAGCAGTCCAGGGGGCTTCGCTGAAGCTTTCTTT
CDR3: CASSPGGFAEAFF

length: 11
size: .
V: TRBV7-2
D: .
J: TRBJ2-7
DNA: TGTGCCAGCAGCGCTTTCTACGAGCAGTACTTC
CDR3: CASSAFYEQYF

length: 15
size: .
V: TRBV6-5
D: TRBD1
J: TRBJ1-4
DNA: TGTGCCAGCAGGCCGGGGACAGGGGCCTTAGAAAAACTGTTTTTT
CDR3: CASRPGTGALEKLFF

length: 17
size: .
V: TRBV6-4
D: TRBD1
J: TRBJ1-5
DNA: TGTGCCAGTCTCGTTCCCCCAGGGGGCGCTGGCAATCAGCCCCAGCATTTT
CDR3: CASLVPPGGAGNQPQHF

length: 15
size: few
V: TRBV3-1/TRBV3-2
D: .
J: TRBJ1-6
DNA: TGTGCCAGCAGCCAAGATCTTGGGGGCTTGGCACCCCTCCACTTT
CDR3: CASSQDLGGLAPLHF

length: 12
size: .
V: TRBV15
D: .
J: TRBJ2-5
DNA: TGTGCCACCAGCAGGGGCAAAGAGACCCAGTACTTC
CDR3: CATSRGKETQYF

length: 13
size: .
V: TRBV6-5
D: .
J: TRBJ1-1
DNA: TGTGCCAGCAGCAAAGACGTGAACACTGAAGCTTTCTTT
CDR3: CASSKDVNTEAFF

length: 18
size: .
V: TRBV29-1
D: TRBD1
J: TRBJ1-3
DNA: TGCAGCGTCCTTAATCCCGGGACAGGGGGCTCCTCTGGAAACACCATATATTTT
CDR3: CSVLNPGTGGSSGNTIYF

length: 14
size: .
V: TRBV5-1
D: .
J: TRBJ2-3
DNA: TGCGCCAGCAGCCGTTACGGACCGACAGATACGCAGTATTTT
CDR3: CASSRYGPTDTQYF

length: 14
size: .
V: TRBV27
D: TRBD2
J: TRBJ2-7
DNA: TGTGCCAGCAGCCTCGGGACTAGAAGTTACGAGCAGTACTTC
CDR3: CASSLGTRSYEQYF

length: 15
size: .
V: TRBV5-1
D: TRBD2
J: TRBJ2-7
DNA: TGCGCCAGCAGCTTGGCCGCGGGGGGACCTCAGGAGCAGTACTTC
CDR3: CASSLAAGGPQEQYF

length: 15
size: once
V: TRBV19
D: TRBD1
J: TRBJ1-1
DNA: TGTGCCAGTAGTACCCAAACAGGGGTAGGCACTGAAGCTTTCTTT
CDR3: CASSTQTGVGTEAFF

length: 15
size: .
V: TRBV7-9
D: .
J: TRBJ1-6
DNA: TGTGCCAGCAGCTTAGGCGGGCGGACAGTTTCACCCCTCCACTTT
CDR3: CASSLGGRTVSPLHF

length: 18
size: .
V: TRBV18
D: TRBD1
J: TRBJ1-1
DNA: TGTGCCAGCTCACCACCAACGGGACAGGGGGTCGGTAACACTGAAGCTTTCTTT
CDR3: CASSPPTGQGVGNTEAFF

length: 15
size: .
V: TRBV6-5
D: TRBD1
J: TRBJ1-1
DNA: TGTGCCAGCAGTCAGACAGGGGGAGGTTACACTGAAGCTTTCTTT
CDR3: CASSQTGGGYTEAFF

length: 18
size: .
V: TRBV7-9
D: TRBD1
J: TRBJ2-7
DNA: TGTGCCAGCAGCGATACACCCTGGACAGGGGGAAGGTCCTACGAGCAGTACTTC
CDR3: CASSDTPWTGGRSYEQYF